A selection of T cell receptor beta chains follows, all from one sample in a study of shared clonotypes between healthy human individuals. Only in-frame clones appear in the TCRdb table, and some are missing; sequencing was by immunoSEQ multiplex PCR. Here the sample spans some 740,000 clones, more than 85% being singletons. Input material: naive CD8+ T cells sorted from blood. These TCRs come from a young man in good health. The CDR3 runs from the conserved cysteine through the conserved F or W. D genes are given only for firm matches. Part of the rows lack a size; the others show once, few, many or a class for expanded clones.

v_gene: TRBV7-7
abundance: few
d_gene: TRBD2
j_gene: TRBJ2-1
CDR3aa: CASSLAPTSGEYNEQFF
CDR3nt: TGTGCCAGCAGCTTAGCCCCGACTAGCGGGGAATACAATGAGCAGTTCTTC

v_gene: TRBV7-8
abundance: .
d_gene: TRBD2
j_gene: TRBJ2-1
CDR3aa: CASSLVLAGAYNEQFF
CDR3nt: TGTGCCAGCAGCTTAGTTCTAGCGGGGGCATACAATGAGCAGTTCTTC

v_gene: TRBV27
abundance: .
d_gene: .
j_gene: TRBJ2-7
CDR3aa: CASSMRATYEQYF
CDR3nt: TGTGCCAGCAGCATGCGAGCCACCTACGAGCAGTACTTC

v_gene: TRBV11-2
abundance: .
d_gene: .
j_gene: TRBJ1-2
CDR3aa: CASSLDSGTAYGYTF
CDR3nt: TGTGCCAGCAGCTTAGATTCGGGAACAGCCTATGGCTACACCTTC

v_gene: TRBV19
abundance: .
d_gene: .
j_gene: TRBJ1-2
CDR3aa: CAVIGYDGYTF
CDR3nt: TGTGCCGTAATCGGGTACGATGGCTACACCTTC

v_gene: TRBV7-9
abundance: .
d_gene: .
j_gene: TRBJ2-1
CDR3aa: CASSFGERASENEQFF
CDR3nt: TGTGCCAGCAGCTTTGGGGAACGGGCTAGCGAGAATGAGCAGTTCTTC

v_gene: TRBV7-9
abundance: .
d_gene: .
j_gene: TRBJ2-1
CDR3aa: CASSRSNEQFF
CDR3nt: TGTGCCAGCAGCCGATCCAATGAGCAGTTCTTC

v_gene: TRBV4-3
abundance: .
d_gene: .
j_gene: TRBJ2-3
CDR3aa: CASSQEVGAGGTDTQYF
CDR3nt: TGCGCCAGCAGCCAAGAGGTGGGGGCAGGTGGCACAGATACGCAGTATTTT

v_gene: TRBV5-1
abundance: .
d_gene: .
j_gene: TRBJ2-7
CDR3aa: CASSMGGIGQASYEQYF
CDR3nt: TGCGCCAGCAGCATGGGGGGGATTGGACAGGCTTCCTACGAGCAGTACTTC

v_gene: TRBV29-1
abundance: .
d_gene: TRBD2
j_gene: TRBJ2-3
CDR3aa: CSASGLVVTDTQYF
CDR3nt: TGCAGCGCATCGGGACTAGTTGTCACAGATACGCAGTATTTT

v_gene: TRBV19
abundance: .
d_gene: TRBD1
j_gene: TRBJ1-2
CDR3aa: CASSQQGPGYGYTF
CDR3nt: TGTGCCAGTAGCCAACAGGGGCCGGGGTATGGCTACACCTTC

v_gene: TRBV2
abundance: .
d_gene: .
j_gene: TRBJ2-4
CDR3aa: CATSTGLAKNIQYF
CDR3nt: TGTGCCACCAGTACCGGGTTAGCCAAAAACATTCAGTACTTC

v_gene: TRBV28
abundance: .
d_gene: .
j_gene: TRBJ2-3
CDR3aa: CASSPRSGQTDTQYF
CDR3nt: TGTGCCAGCAGCCCGCGGAGCGGGCAAACAGATACGCAGTATTTT

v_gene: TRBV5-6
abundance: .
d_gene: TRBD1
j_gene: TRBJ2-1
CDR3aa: CASSLVGTGQYNEQFF
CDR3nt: TGTGCCAGCAGCTTGGTCGGGACAGGACAATACAATGAGCAGTTCTTC

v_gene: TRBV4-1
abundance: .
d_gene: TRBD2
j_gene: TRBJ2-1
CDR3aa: CASSQDDLGLAGGNNEQFF
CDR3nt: TGCGCCAGCAGCCAAGATGATTTGGGACTAGCGGGAGGAAACAATGAGCAGTTCTTC

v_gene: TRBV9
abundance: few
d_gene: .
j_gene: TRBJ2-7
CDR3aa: CASSVEGNSYEQYF
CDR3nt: TGTGCCAGCAGCGTAGAGGGAAACTCCTACGAGCAGTACTTC

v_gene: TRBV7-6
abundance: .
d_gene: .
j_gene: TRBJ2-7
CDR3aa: CASSSGPDYEQYF
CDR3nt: TGTGCCAGCAGCTCCGGGCCTGACTACGAGCAGTACTTC

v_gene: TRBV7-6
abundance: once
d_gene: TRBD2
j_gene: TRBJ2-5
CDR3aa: CASSLAVSAGGETQYF
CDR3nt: TGTGCCAGCAGCTTAGCGGTTTCAGCGGGAGGAGAGACCCAGTACTTC